The entry below describes one T cell receptor (beta chain). The data stem from a study of T cells in Graves' hyperthyroidism and ophthalmopathy. The wider study: Sampling of peripheral blood happened at initial diagnosis, prior to any treatment.

Clinical symptoms, serum thyroxine and TRAb, thyroid ultrasound and orbital computed tomography were used for the diagnoses. Amplified TCR beta CDR3 regions derived from RNA transcripts. HTBI primers were used for first-round RT-PCR of the TCR CDR3. TCRdb re-derived calls from the multiplex PCR reads in MiXCR, one entry per CDR3 protein. The profile shows around 690,000 distinct CDR3 sequences, around 20% of them singletons. The TCR originated in a man aged 25 to 45 with Graves' ophthalmopathy. Sequencing was done on a sample of blood.

Here the CDR3 reads CASSESRTGYWETQYF. In DNA, the CDR3 is TGTGCCAGCAGTGAGTCGAGGACAGGGTATTGGGAGACCCAGTACTTC. The J gene is TRBJ2-5, the V gene TRBV27; 8 bases map to TRBD1. The CDR3 length is 16 residues. J was trimmed by 5 bases and V by 5 bases; bases with no gene match: 13. Germline CDR1 reads MNHEY; CDR2 reads SMNVEV (reference sequence).